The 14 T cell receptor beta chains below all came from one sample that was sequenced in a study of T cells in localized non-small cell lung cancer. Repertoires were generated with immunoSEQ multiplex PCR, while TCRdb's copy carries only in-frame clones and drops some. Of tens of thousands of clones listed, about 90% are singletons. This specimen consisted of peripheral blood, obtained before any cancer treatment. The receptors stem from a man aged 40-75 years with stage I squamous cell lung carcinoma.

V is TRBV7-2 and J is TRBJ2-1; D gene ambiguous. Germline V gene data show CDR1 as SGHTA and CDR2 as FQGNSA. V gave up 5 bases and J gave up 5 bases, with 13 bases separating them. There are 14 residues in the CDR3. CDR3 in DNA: TGTGCCAGCAGCCCTCAATACTTCAACAATGAGCAGTTCTTC. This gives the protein CASSPQYFNNEQFF.

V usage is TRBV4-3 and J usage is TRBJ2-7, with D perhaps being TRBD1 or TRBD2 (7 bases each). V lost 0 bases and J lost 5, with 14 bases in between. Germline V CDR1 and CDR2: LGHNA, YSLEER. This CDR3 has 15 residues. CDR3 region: CASSQEDREGHEQYF. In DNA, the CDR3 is TGCGCCAGCAGCCAAGAAGACAGGGAGGGCCACGAGCAGTACTTC.

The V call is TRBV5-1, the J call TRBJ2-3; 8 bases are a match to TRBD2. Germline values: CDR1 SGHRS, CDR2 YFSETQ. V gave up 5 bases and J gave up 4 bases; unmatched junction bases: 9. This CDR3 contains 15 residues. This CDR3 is CASSVLAGLSDTQYF. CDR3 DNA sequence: TGCGCCAGCAGTGTGCTAGCGGGTCTATCAGATACGCAGTATTTT.

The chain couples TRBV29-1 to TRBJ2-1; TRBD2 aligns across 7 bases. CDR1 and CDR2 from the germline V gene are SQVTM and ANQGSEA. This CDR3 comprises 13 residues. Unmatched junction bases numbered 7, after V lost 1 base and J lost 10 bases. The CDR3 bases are TGCAGCGTTGAAGGCCTAGCGGTAGGGGAGCAGTTCTTC. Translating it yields CSVEGLAVGEQFF.

In DNA, the CDR3 is TGTGCCAGCGAGACAGTCCGAGGCTACGAGCAGTACTTC. Its protein is CASETVRGYEQYF. This rearrangement joins TRBV28 to TRBJ2-7; D might be TRBD1 (5 bases). Trimming cost V 8 bases and J 3 bases, with 14 bases left between them. Looked up from germline, CDR1 is MDHEN and CDR2 is SYDVKM. CDR3 length: 13 amino acids. Using reference TRBV28 and TRBJ2-7 for the parts outside the CDR3, the full variable domain is DVKVTQSSRYLVKRTGEKVFLECVQDMDHENMFWYRQDPGLGLRLIYFSYDVKMKEKGDIPEGYSVSREKKERFSLILESASTNQTSMYLCASETVRGYEQYFGPGTRLTVT.

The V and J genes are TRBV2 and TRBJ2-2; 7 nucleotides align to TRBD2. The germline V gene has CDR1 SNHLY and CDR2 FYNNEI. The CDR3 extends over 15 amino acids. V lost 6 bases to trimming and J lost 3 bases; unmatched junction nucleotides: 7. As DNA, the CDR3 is TGTGCCAGCAGGAGGGAGGGTGGTGACACCGGGGAGCTGTTTTTT. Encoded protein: CASRREGGDTGELFF.

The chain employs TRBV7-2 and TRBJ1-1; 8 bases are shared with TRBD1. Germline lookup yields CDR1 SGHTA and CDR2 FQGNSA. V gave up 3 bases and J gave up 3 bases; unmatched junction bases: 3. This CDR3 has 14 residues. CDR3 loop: CASSFDRGDTEAFF. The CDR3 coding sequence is TGTGCCAGCAGCTTTGACAGGGGTGACACTGAAGCTTTCTTT.

CDR3 sequence (DNA): TGCGCCAGCAGCTTGGGGGCAGGAGGCAACACTGAAGCTTTCTTT. This gives the protein CASSLGAGGNTEAFF. The chain employs TRBV5-1 and TRBJ1-1; no firm D call. V was pared by 0 bases and J by 2 bases, with 11 bases between. The CDR3 is made up of 15 amino acids. Germline V gene data show CDR1 as SGHRS and CDR2 as YFSETQ. The full variable domain, rest sourced from reference TRBV5-1 and TRBJ1-1, is KAGVTQTPRYLIKTRGQQVTLSCSPISGHRSVSWYQQTPGQGLQFLFEYFSETQRNKGNFPGRFSGRQFSNSRSEMNVSTLELGDSALYLCASSLGAGGNTEAFFGQGTRLTVV.

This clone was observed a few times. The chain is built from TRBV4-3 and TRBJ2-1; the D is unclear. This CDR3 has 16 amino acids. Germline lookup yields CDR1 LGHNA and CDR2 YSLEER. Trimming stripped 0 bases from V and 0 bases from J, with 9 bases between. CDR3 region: CASSQDPVTSYNEQFF. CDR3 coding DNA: TGCGCCAGCAGCCAAGATCCTGTTACCTCCTACAATGAGCAGTTCTTC.

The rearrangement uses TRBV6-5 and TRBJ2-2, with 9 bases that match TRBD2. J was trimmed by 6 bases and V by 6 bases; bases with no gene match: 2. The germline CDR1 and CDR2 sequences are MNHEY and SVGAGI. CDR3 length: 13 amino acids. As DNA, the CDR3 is TGTGCCAGCAGCCGCGGGGGGGCCGGGGAGCTGTTTTTT. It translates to CASSRGGAGELFF.

CDR3 protein: CASSLDADGATQFF. CDR3 nucleotides: TGTGCCAGCAGCTTAGACGCCGACGGGGCGACGCAGTTCTTC. The chain has TRBV11-3 and TRBJ2-1, with D possibly called TRBD1 or TRBD2 (5 bases each). Looked up from germline, CDR1 is SGHNT and CDR2 is YENEEA. This CDR3 comprises 14 residues. V was shortened by 0 bases and J by 12 bases, with 15 bases between the two germline ends.

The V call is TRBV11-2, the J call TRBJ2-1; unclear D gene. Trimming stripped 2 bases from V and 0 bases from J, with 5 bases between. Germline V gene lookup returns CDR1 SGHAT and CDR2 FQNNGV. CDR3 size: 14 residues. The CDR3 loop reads CASSLYSSYNEQFF. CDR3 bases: TGTGCCAGCAGCTTATACAGCTCCTACAATGAGCAGTTCTTC. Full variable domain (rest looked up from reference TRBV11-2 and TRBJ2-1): EAGVAQSPRYKIIEKRQSVAFWCNPISGHATLYWYQQILGQGPKLLIQFQNNGVVDDSQLPKDRFSAERLKGVDSTLKIQPAKLEDSAVYLCASSLYSSYNEQFFGPGTRLTVL.

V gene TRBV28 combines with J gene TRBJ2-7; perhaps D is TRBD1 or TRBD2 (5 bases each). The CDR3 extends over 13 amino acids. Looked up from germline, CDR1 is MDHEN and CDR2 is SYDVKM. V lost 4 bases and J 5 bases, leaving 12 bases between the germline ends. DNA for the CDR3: TGTGCCAGCAGTTCTCCCAGGGACCACGAGCAGTACTTC. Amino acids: CASSSPRDHEQYF.

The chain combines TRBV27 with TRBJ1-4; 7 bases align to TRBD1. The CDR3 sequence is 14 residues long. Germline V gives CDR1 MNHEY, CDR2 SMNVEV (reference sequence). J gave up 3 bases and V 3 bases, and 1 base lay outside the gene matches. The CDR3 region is CASSFQGANEKLFF. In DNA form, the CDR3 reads TGTGCCAGCAGTTTCCAGGGGGCTAATGAAAAACTGTTTTTT.